The 22 T cell receptor beta chains listed next were all sequenced from one sample in a study of T-cell reconstitution after alpha-beta-depleted transplantation in children. Researchers prepared the TCRbeta library using unique molecular identifiers, the study reports. TCRdb redid the calling of the PCR reads with MiXCR, one entry per CDR3 protein. The sample has approximately 490,000 distinct CDR3 sequences; around an eighth are singletons. The sample in question was PBMCs from the stem cell graft donor, obtained from the stem cell graft. These receptors were taken from a human donor who donated a stem cell graft to a child with combined immunodeficiency.

This clonotype was seen once. The V call is TRBV20-1, the J call TRBJ1-6, with TRBD1 identical over 9 bases. In germline, CDR1 is DFQATT, CDR2 SNEGSKA (reference sequence). Germline trimming cut 6 bases from V and 10 bases from J; bases unmatched to any gene: 13. This CDR3 has 15 residues. The CDR3 sequence is CSAGGLDRGDSPLHF. DNA of the CDR3: TGCAGTGCGGGCGGACTCGACAGGGGGGACTCACCCCTCCACTTT.

This clonotype was seen more than once but under ten times. The chain uses TRBV7-2 and TRBJ1-6; no definite D call. Trimming stripped 5 bases from V and 10 bases from J, with 15 bases between. From germline, CDR1 is SGHTA and CDR2 FQGNSA. The CDR3 totals 14 residues. The CDR3 sequence: CASSPWGSGSPLHF. DNA for the CDR3: TGTGCCAGCAGCCCCTGGGGTTCTGGGTCACCCCTCCACTTT.

CDR3 in DNA: TGTGCCACCAGTGATTTGCAGGCTCCCTACAATCAGCCCCAGCATTTT. As protein: CATSDLQAPYNQPQHF. The chain links TRBV24-1 to TRBJ1-5; D remains ambiguous. The CDR3 covers 16 residues. Trimming removed 0 bases at V and 3 bases at J, with 11 bases between. Germline assignment: CDR1 KGHDR and CDR2 SFDVKD.

This clonotype was picked up many times. The CDR3 DNA follows: TGTGCCAGCAGAGAGAGGGGTGGGGGAGATACGCAGTATTTT. It translates to CASRERGGGDTQYF. V and J are TRBV6-1 and TRBJ2-3; D could derive from TRBD1 or TRBD2 (5 bases each). The CDR3 sequence is 14 residues long. From germline, CDR1 is MNHNS and CDR2 SASEGT. Trimming stripped 6 bases from V and 5 bases from J, with 15 bases between.

CDR3 sequence: CASSYVFGQPQHF. CDR3 sequence (DNA): TGTGCCAGCAGTTACGTCTTTGGTCAGCCCCAGCATTTT. The chain recombines TRBV6-2 or TRBV6-3 with TRBJ1-5; no clear D. Deletions cut 2 bases from V and 6 bases from J, with 8 bases between. Germline V gene lookup returns CDR1 MNHEY and CDR2 SVGEGT. The CDR3 has 13 amino acids.

This chain links TRBV3-1 with TRBJ2-5, with TRBD2 as a possible D gene (5 bases). Germline V gives CDR1 LGHDT, CDR2 YNNKEL (reference sequence). V lost 4 bases to trimming and J lost 2 bases, with 14 bases between them. The CDR3 is 15 amino acids. CDR3 protein: CASSPSRAVQETQYF. CDR3 nucleotides: TGTGCCAGCAGCCCCTCCAGAGCGGTTCAAGAGACCCAGTACTTC.

In nucleotides, the CDR3 is TGTGCCAGCAGGACGGGGGCCGCCTCTGGGGCCAACGTCCTGACTTTC. It codes for CASRTGAASGANVLTF. V usage is TRBV6-1 and J usage is TRBJ2-6; D is tentatively TRBD1 or TRBD2 (6 bases each). There are 16 residues in the CDR3. From germline, CDR1 is MNHNS and CDR2 SASEGT. V was clipped by 6 bases and J by 0 bases, with 12 bases between them.

The genes are TRBV12-3 or TRBV12-4 and TRBJ2-3; 11 positions agree with TRBD1. The CDR3 spans 14 residues. V dropped 5 bases and J dropped 8; count of bases not matched to a gene: 6. CDR3 sequence: CASSTGTGGSTQYF. In DNA, the CDR3 is TGTGCCAGCAGTACCGGGACAGGGGGGAGTACGCAGTATTTT.

This clonotype has only a few counts. This chain uses TRBV10-3 with TRBJ1-5; TRBD1 matches at 8 bases. The ends lost 3 bases at V and 5 bases at J; junction bases unmatched: 6. Germline V gene lookup returns CDR1 ENHRY and CDR2 SYGVKD. The length of the CDR3 is 15 residues. CDR3 nucleotide sequence: TGTGCCATCAGTGAAAGGACAGGGTATGATCAGCCCCAGCATTTT. Translating it yields CAISERTGYDQPQHF.

Regarding this clonotype: A much larger clone differs from this one at a single base, so this may be a read error. The V gene is TRBV11-3, the J gene TRBJ2-3, with D possibly TRBD2 on 5 matching bases. The germline CDR1 and CDR2 sequences are SGHNT and YENEEA. The CDR3 runs to 13 residues. The CDR3 DNA reads TGTGCCAGCAGCTTGGAGGTGGCGGATACGCGGTATTTT. This translates into CASSLEVADTRYF.

This clonotype was detected many times. V and J are TRBV6-5 and TRBJ2-3, with D possibly being TRBD1 or TRBD2 (5 bases each). CDR1 and CDR2 from the germline V gene are MNHEY and SVGAGI. V gave up 0 bases and J gave up 0 bases, with 7 bases separating them. This CDR3 has 15 amino acids. CDR3 bases: TGTGCCAGCAGTTACTCCGGGGCTAGCACAGATACGCAGTATTTT. This encodes CASSYSGASTDTQYF.

This clonotype was observed a few times. The chain has TRBV7-6 and TRBJ1-1; D is ambiguous. Germline V lookup: CDR1 SGHVS, CDR2 FNYEAQ. The CDR3 length is 18 residues. V was cut by 3 bases and J by 1 base, with 21 bases left in between. Written as DNA, the CDR3 is TGTGCCAGCAGCTTCCGAAGGATGGGGAGGGAGACGAACACTGAAGCTTTCTTT. Its protein product is CASSFRRMGRETNTEAFF.

This clonotype has only a few counts. The gene calls are TRBV6-2 or TRBV6-3 and TRBJ1-5; 7 bases map to TRBD1. Losses at the gene ends were 7 bases for V and 0 bases for J; bases not matched to a gene: 6. This CDR3 has 15 amino acids. Germline V CDR1 and CDR2: MNHEY, SVGEGT. DNA for the CDR3: TGTGCCAGCACATCAGGGGGGGTTAGCAATCAGCCCCAGCATTTT. Encoded protein: CASTSGGVSNQPQHF.

Only a few counts were recorded for this clonotype. This chain joins TRBV7-9 and TRBJ2-3, with unresolved D. Trimming removed 5 bases at V and 4 bases at J, with 7 bases between. This CDR3 is 12 amino acids long. CDR1 and CDR2 from the germline V gene are SEHNR and FQNEAQ (reference sequence). The CDR3 region is CASSPEPDTQYF. In DNA, the CDR3 is TGTGCCAGCAGCCCCGAGCCAGATACGCAGTATTTT. Together with reference TRBV7-9 and TRBJ2-3, the CDR3 gives the full variable domain: DTGVSQNPRHKITKRGQNVTFRCDPISEHNRLYWYRQTLGQGPEFLTYFQNEAQLEKSRLLSDRFSAERPKGSFSTLEIQRTEQGDSAMYLCASSPEPDTQYFGPGTRLTVL.

This chain's CDR3 is CASRQAGLFSQPQHF. In DNA form, the CDR3 reads TGTGCCAGCAGGCAAGCGGGACTGTTTTCTCAGCCCCAGCATTTT. The rearrangement joins TRBV12-3 or TRBV12-4 to TRBJ1-5; D might be TRBD1 (5 bases). The ends were cut back, 6 bases at V and 6 bases at J, with 18 bases in the middle. This CDR3 spans 15 amino acids.

The V gene is TRBV7-2, the J gene TRBJ2-5, with D possibly TRBD1 on 5 matching bases. Germline CDR1 SGHTA, CDR2 FQGNSA. This CDR3 is 15 amino acids long. V was clipped by 1 base and J by 1 base, with 10 bases between them. The CDR3 DNA follows: TGTGCCAGCAGCTTAGAGGGGCTCCTCCAAGAGACCCAGTACTTC. This codes for CASSLEGLLQETQYF.

Here the CDR3 reads CASSQGTIRTDTQYF. The CDR3 bases are TGCGCCAGCAGCCAAGGGACCATACGCACAGATACGCAGTATTTT. V is TRBV4-1 and J is TRBJ2-3; D call uncertain. CDR1 and CDR2 (germline): MGHRA, YSYEKL. The CDR3 runs 15 residues. V gave up 1 base and J gave up 1 base, with 9 bases separating them.

The chain employs TRBV30 and TRBJ1-2; D is possibly TRBD1 (5 bases). CDR3 length equals 14 residues. Trimming shortened V by 5 bases and J by 1 base, and 14 bases separated the two germline ends. Germline V gives CDR1 GTSNPN, CDR2 SVGIG (reference sequence). CDR3 DNA sequence: TGTGCCTGGGACCGGGGGGGTCTTAACTATGGCTACACCTTC. This codes for CAWDRGGLNYGYTF.

This clonotype was picked up many times. The chain uses TRBV15 and TRBJ2-7, with D tentatively TRBD2 (5 bases). Trimming removed 0 bases at V and 6 bases at J, with 9 bases between. Germline V gene data show CDR1 as LNHNV and CDR2 as YYDKDF (reference sequence). The CDR3 runs to 13 residues. The DNA for the CDR3 is TGTGCCACCAGCAGAGATCGGGGTTTCGAGCAGTACTTC. It specifies CATSRDRGFEQYF.

This clonotype was counted at least ten times. The chain links TRBV29-1 to TRBJ2-7; 7 bases are a match to TRBD1. The V and J ends lost 6 bases and 2 bases, in that order; junction bases with no gene match: 13. Germline lookup yields CDR1 SQVTM and CDR2 ANQGSEA. This CDR3 contains 15 residues. As DNA, the CDR3 is TGCAGCGTCGACGGCCCCGGGACAGCCCCCTACGAGCAGTACTTC. Translation: CSVDGPGTAPYEQYF.

This clonotype showed up many times. This chain joins TRBV7-6 and TRBJ2-2; 7 bases map to TRBD1. Trimming cost V 6 bases and J 1 base; bases outside gene matches: 2. Per the germline V gene, CDR1 is SGHVS and CDR2 is FNYEAQ. This CDR3 contains 14 residues. CDR3: CASRRDRNTGELFF. The CDR3 nucleotides read TGTGCCAGCAGGAGGGACAGGAACACCGGGGAGCTGTTTTTT.

J is TRBJ2-1 and V is TRBV28; tentative D call: TRBD1 (6 bases). This CDR3 has 15 amino acids. Trimming cost V 7 bases and J 4 bases, with 17 bases left between them. Germline V CDR1 and CDR2: MDHEN, SYDVKM. CDR3 nucleotide sequence: TGTGCCAGCATCCCCCAGGGGACCTCGTACAATGAGCAGTTCTTC. Translated: CASIPQGTSYNEQFF.